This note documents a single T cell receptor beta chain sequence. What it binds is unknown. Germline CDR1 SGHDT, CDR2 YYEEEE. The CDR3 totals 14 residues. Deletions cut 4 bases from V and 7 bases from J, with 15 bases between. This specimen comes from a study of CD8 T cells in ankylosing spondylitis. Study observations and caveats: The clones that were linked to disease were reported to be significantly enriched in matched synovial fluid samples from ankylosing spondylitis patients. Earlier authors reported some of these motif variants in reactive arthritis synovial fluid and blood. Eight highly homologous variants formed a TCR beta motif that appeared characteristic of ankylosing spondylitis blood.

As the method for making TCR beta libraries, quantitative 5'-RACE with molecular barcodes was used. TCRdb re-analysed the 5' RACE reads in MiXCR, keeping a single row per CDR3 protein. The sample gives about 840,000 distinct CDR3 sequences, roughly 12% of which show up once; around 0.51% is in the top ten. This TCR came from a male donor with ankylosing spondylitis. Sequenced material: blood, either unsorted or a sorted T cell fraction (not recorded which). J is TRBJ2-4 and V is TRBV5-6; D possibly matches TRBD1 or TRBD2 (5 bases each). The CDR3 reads CASSARGLGNIQYF. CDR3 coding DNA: TGTGCCAGCAGCGCACGGGGCCTTGGCAACATTCAGTACTTC.